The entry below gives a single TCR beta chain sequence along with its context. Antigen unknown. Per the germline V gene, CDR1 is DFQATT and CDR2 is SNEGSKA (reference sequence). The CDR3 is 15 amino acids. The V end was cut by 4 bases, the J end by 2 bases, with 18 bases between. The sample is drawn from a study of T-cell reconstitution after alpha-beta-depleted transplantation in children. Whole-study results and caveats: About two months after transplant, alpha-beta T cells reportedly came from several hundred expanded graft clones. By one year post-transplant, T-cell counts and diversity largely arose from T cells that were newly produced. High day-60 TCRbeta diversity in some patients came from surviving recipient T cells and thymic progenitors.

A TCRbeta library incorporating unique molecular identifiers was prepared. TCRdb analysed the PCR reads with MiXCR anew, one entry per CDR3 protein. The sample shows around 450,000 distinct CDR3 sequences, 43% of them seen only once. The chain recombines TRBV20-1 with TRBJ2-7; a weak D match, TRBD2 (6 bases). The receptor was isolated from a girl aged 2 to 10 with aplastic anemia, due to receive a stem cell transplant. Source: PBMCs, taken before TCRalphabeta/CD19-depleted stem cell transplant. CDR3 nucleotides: TGCAGTGCTAACCCGGTCGGCGGGGCCCCCTACGAGCAGTACTTC. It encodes CSANPVGGAPYEQYF.